Listed below are T cell receptor beta chains from one sample, sequenced in a study of CD8 T cells in ankylosing spondylitis. TCRdb analysed the 5' RACE reads with MiXCR anew, one entry per CDR3 protein. The sample has hundreds of thousands of distinct CDR3 sequences, 32% seen once; the top ten hold approximately 4.6%. The sample was blood, either unsorted or a sorted T cell fraction (not recorded which). All receptors come from a male donor with ankylosing spondylitis or in good health (not recorded which). CDR3s include the opening cysteine and the closing phenylalanine or tryptophan. D genes are given only for firm matches. Clone sizes are given selectively: once, few, many, or a class where the clone is expanded.

j_gene,d_gene,abundance,v_gene,CDR3aa,CDR3nt
TRBJ2-7,.,few,TRBV5-6,CASSLGGDFYEQYF,TGTGCCAGCAGCTTGGGCGGGGACTTTTACGAGCAGTACTTC
TRBJ2-3,TRBD2,.,TRBV9,CASTGERGGPTDTQYF,TGTGCCAGCACCGGTGAGCGGGGGGGCCCCACAGATACGCAGTATTTT
TRBJ1-2,.,once,TRBV21-1,CASSKGRAEDPYGYTF,TGTGCCAGCAGCAAAGGCCGGGCAGAAGATCCCTATGGCTACACCTTC
TRBJ2-1,.,few,TRBV7-2,CASSFGILDYNEQFF,TGTGCCAGCAGCTTCGGCATCTTAGACTACAATGAGCAGTTCTTC
TRBJ1-4,.,few,TRBV20-1,CSGMGDATNEKLFF,TGCAGTGGAATGGGCGATGCAACTAATGAAAAACTGTTTTTT
TRBJ2-1,TRBD1,.,TRBV18,CASSPWQGARNEQFF,TGTGCCAGCTCACCATGGCAGGGGGCAAGGAATGAGCAGTTCTTC
TRBJ2-7,TRBD1,many,TRBV20-1,CSTLQGTYEQYF,TGCAGTACGTTACAGGGGACCTACGAGCAGTACTTC
TRBJ2-1,.,.,TRBV5-1,CASRKAGDEEFF,TGCGCCAGCAGAAAGGCGGGTGATGAGGAGTTCTTC
TRBJ2-4,TRBD2,.,TRBV11-2,CASSALSGGAEMSAKNIQYF,TGTGCCAGCAGCGCCCTTAGCGGGGGGGCCGAAATGTCTGCCAAAAACATTCAGTACTTC
TRBJ2-3,TRBD1,.,TRBV6-1,CASSVLPPGQGTDTQYF,TGTGCCAGCAGTGTCCTTCCACCGGGACAGGGCACAGATACGCAGTATTTT
TRBJ1-3,.,.,TRBV27,CASGSTADSGNTIYF,TGTGCCAGCGGCTCGACTGCTGACTCTGGAAACACCATATATTTT
TRBJ2-3,.,once,TRBV7-2,CASSLVVPDTQYF,TGTGCCAGCAGCTTAGTAGTTCCAGATACGCAGTATTTT
TRBJ2-7,.,.,TRBV15,CATSRVPVAAYEQYF,TGTGCCACCAGCAGAGTTCCAGTGGCGGCCTACGAGCAGTACTTC
TRBJ2-3,.,.,TRBV28,CASRRDSAQYF,TGTGCCAGCAGGCGGGACAGTGCGCAGTATTTT
TRBJ2-7,TRBD1,.,TRBV29-1,CSVPRDRVYEQYF,TGCAGCGTCCCGCGGGACAGGGTCTACGAGCAGTACTTC
TRBJ1-1,.,few,TRBV12-3/TRBV12-4,CAVEEGILNTEAFF,TGTGCCGTCGAGGAGGGCATATTGAACACTGAAGCTTTCTTT
TRBJ2-5,TRBD2,few,TRBV6-5,CASSYGLAGETQYF,TGTGCCAGCAGTTACGGACTAGCTGGAGAGACCCAGTACTTC
TRBJ2-5,.,.,TRBV7-9,CASSSPGHQETQYF,TGTGCCAGCAGCTCCCCCGGGCACCAAGAGACCCAGTACTTC
TRBJ2-5,.,.,TRBV7-2,CASSLAVALQETQYF,TGTGCCAGCAGCTTAGCGGTGGCACTCCAAGAGACCCAGTACTTC
TRBJ2-1,.,.,TRBV12-3/TRBV12-4,CASTLDTYNEQFF,TGTGCCAGCACCTTAGACACCTACAATGAGCAGTTCTTC
TRBJ2-1,.,.,TRBV6-5,CASSYLGNEQFF,TGTGCCAGCAGTTATCTCGGGAATGAGCAGTTCTTC
TRBJ2-5,TRBD1,.,TRBV9,CASSGGQGLELETQYF,TGTGCCAGCAGCGGAGGACAGGGCCTGGAGCTAGAGACCCAGTACTTC
TRBJ1-2,.,.,TRBV9,CASSGLRGGNYGYTF,TGTGCCAGCAGCGGACTCCGAGGGGGAAACTATGGCTACACCTTC
TRBJ2-1,.,.,TRBV24-1,CATSSYLGYNEQFF,TGTGCCACCAGTTCCTATCTGGGCTACAATGAGCAGTTCTTC
TRBJ1-5,.,many,TRBV6-1,CASSLRGRQPQHF,TGTGCCAGCAGCCTGCGGGGGAGACAGCCCCAGCATTTT
TRBJ2-7,.,.,TRBV5-1,CASSSGMEGEQYF,TGCGCCAGCAGCTCGGGGATGGAGGGCGAGCAGTACTTC
TRBJ2-1,.,many,TRBV29-1,CSVARENEQFF,TGCAGCGTAGCGCGGGAAAATGAGCAGTTCTTC
TRBJ2-2,TRBD1,.,TRBV24-1,CATSDLPGQGRTGELFF,TGTGCCACCAGTGATTTGCCGGGACAGGGTCGAACCGGGGAGCTGTTTTTT
TRBJ1-4,.,.,TRBV27,CASSLFKDANEKLFF,TGTGCCAGCAGTCTTTTCAAGGACGCTAATGAAAAACTGTTTTTT
TRBJ2-5,.,.,TRBV7-8,CASSFSRETQYF,TGTGCCAGCAGCTTCAGCAGAGAGACCCAGTACTTC
TRBJ2-2,TRBD2,.,TRBV5-1,CASSPPGLASGELFF,TGCGCCAGCAGCCCTCCGGGACTAGCAAGCGGGGAGCTGTTTTTT
TRBJ2-7,.,many,TRBV6-4,CASSARQGYEQYF,TGTGCCAGCAGTGCGAGGCAGGGCTACGAGCAGTACTTC
TRBJ2-2,.,.,TRBV6-6,CASSYYTGELFF,TGTGCCAGCAGTTACTACACCGGGGAGCTGTTTTTT
TRBJ2-2,TRBD2,.,TRBV7-2,CASSLVASGGGTGELFF,TGTGCCAGCAGCTTAGTGGCTAGCGGGGGTGGAACCGGGGAGCTGTTTTTT
TRBJ2-5,TRBD2,few,TRBV10-3,CAISEEAGSRETQYF,TGTGCCATCAGTGAAGAAGCGGGGTCCCGAGAGACCCAGTACTTC
TRBJ1-4,.,.,TRBV30,CAWRRQLNEKLFF,TGTGCCTGGAGGAGACAGCTAAATGAAAAACTGTTTTTT
TRBJ1-2,.,.,TRBV6-1,CASNGAAGGYGYTF,TGTGCCAGCAATGGGGCAGCCGGGGGGTATGGCTACACCTTC
TRBJ2-5,.,.,TRBV29-1,CSVGSWRARKTQYF,TGCAGCGTCGGCTCCTGGAGAGCTAGAAAGACCCAGTACTTC
TRBJ1-1,.,.,TRBV5-6,CASSSVGTEAFF,TGTGCCAGCAGCTCGGTGGGAACTGAAGCTTTCTTT
TRBJ2-2,.,.,TRBV5-1,CASSRETNTGELFF,TGCGCCAGCAGTCGGGAGACAAACACCGGGGAGCTGTTTTTT
TRBJ2-7,.,few,TRBV5-1,CASSKGGSYEQYF,TGCGCCAGCAGTAAGGGGGGCTCCTACGAGCAGTACTTC
TRBJ1-1,TRBD1,.,TRBV10-3,CAGAGGENTEAFF,TGTGCCGGCGCAGGGGGGGAGAACACTGAAGCTTTCTTT
TRBJ2-5,.,few,TRBV28,CASSLPGMGETQYF,TGTGCCAGCAGTTTACCCGGGATGGGGGAGACCCAGTACTTC
TRBJ1-2,.,.,TRBV20-1,CSASQTNYGYTF,TGCAGTGCTAGCCAGACTAACTATGGCTACACCTTC
TRBJ1-2,TRBD1,.,TRBV30,CAWSVNRGLRGYTF,TGTGCCTGGAGTGTGAACAGGGGGCTTCGGGGCTACACCTTC
TRBJ2-1,TRBD2,.,TRBV20-1,CSRTSGDNEQFF,TGCAGTCGGACTAGCGGAGACAATGAGCAGTTCTTC
TRBJ2-1,TRBD2,few,TRBV20-1,CSARTPAGGRNEQFF,TGCAGTGCTAGAACGCCAGCGGGGGGCAGGAATGAGCAGTTCTTC
TRBJ1-2,TRBD1,few,TRBV4-1,CASSPGIDRVRGYTF,TGCGCCAGCAGCCCCGGGATCGACAGGGTTCGTGGCTACACCTTC
TRBJ2-7,.,.,TRBV28,CASSLGQFRSYEQYF,TGTGCCAGCAGTTTAGGACAGTTCCGCTCCTACGAGCAGTACTTC
TRBJ2-7,.,.,TRBV10-3,CAISENQRFYEQYF,TGTGCCATCAGTGAGAATCAACGGTTCTACGAGCAGTACTTC
TRBJ2-3,.,.,TRBV20-1,CSARAPLGTDTQYF,TGCAGTGCTAGAGCGCCCCTTGGGACAGATACGCAGTATTTT
TRBJ1-5,TRBD1,.,TRBV12-3/TRBV12-4,CASSLATGQSNQPQHF,TGTGCCAGCAGTTTAGCGACGGGACAGTCCAATCAGCCCCAGCATTTT
TRBJ2-7,.,few,TRBV7-9,CASSGQRAPYEQYF,TGTGCCAGCAGCGGACAGCGGGCTCCTTACGAGCAGTACTTC
TRBJ1-4,.,.,TRBV5-1,CASAERLGEKLFF,TGCGCCAGCGCTGAGAGACTAGGGGAAAAACTGTTTTTT
TRBJ2-3,.,.,TRBV12-3/TRBV12-4,CASNSPGGSTDTQYF,TGTGCCAGCAATAGTCCCGGGGGAAGCACAGATACGCAGTATTTT
TRBJ1-5,TRBD1,.,TRBV15,CATSSLKTGGSNQPQHF,TGTGCCACCAGCAGTCTTAAGACAGGGGGGAGCAATCAGCCCCAGCATTTT
TRBJ2-1,.,.,TRBV20-1,CSARFAGAPYNEQFF,TGCAGTGCTAGATTCGCGGGGGCCCCCTACAATGAGCAGTTCTTC
TRBJ2-3,.,.,TRBV11-2,CASSLNPSSLVDTQYF,TGTGCCAGCAGCTTAAACCCTTCTTCCTTGGTTGATACGCAGTATTTT
TRBJ2-7,TRBD2,.,TRBV12-3/TRBV12-4,CASSIAGASYEQYF,TGTGCCAGCAGTATAGCGGGGGCCTCCTACGAGCAGTACTTC
TRBJ1-2,.,.,TRBV3-1,CASSQVFADPYGYTF,TGTGCCAGCAGCCAAGTATTTGCGGATCCTTATGGCTACACCTTC